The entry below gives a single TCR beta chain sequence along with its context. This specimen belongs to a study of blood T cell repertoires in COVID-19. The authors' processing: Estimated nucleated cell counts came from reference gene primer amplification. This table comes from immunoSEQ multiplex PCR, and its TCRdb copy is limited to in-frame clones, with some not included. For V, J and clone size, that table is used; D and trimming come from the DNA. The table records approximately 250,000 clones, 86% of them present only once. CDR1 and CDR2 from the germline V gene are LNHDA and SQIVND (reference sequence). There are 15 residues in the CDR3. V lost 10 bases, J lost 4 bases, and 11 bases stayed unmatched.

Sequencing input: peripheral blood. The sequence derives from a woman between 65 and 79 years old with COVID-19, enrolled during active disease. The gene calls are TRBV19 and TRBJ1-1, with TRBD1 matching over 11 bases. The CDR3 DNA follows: TGTGCCACCACCTTGGGCGGGACAGGGGGCACTGAAGCTTTCTTT. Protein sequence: CATTLGGTGGTEAFF. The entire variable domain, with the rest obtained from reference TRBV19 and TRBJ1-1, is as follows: DGGITQSPKYLFRKEGQNVTLSCEQNLNHDAMYWYRQDPGQGLRLIYYSQIVNDFQKGDIAEGYSVSREKKESFPLTVTSAQKNPTAFYLCATTLGGTGGTEAFFGQGTRLTVV.